The rows below give T cell receptor beta chains drawn from one sample of a study of cytomegalovirus exposure and HLA in healthy donors. Measured with immunoSEQ multiplex PCR; TCRdb has only the in-frame clones, and not every one. The table records roughly 68,000 clones, over 50% of them present only once. Sequencing was done on a sample of PBMCs. The receptors were gathered from a man between 40 and 49 years old in good health and CMV-seropositive. CDR3s include the opening cysteine and the closing phenylalanine or tryptophan. D genes are given only for firm matches. Rows may omit the clone size; those that give it use once, few, many or a size class.

d_gene | j_gene | v_gene | abundance | CDR3nt | CDR3aa
. | TRBJ2-1 | TRBV6-1 | . | TGTGCCAGCAGTATGGGGGCTTGGTTGAATGAGCAGTTCTTC | CASSMGAWLNEQFF
. | TRBJ2-7 | TRBV29-1 | . | TGCAGCGTTGTACAACAGTTGGGCTACGAGCAGTACTTC | CSVVQQLGYEQYF
TRBD2 | TRBJ2-5 | TRBV6-5 | . | TGTGCCAGCAGTTACTCGACTAGCGGGGGAGAGACCCAGTACTTC | CASSYSTSGGETQYF
TRBD2 | TRBJ2-3 | TRBV5-1 | . | TGCGCCAGCTTCAGCGGGGGAGCCACAGATACGCAGTATTTT | CASFSGGATDTQYF
. | TRBJ1-5 | TRBV5-6 | . | TGTGCCAGCAGCTTGGGAGGTTATAGCAATCAGCCCCAGCATTTT | CASSLGGYSNQPQHF
. | TRBJ2-5 | TRBV5-6 | . | TGTGCCAGCAGCTTTTATAGCCTGGAGACCCAGTACTTC | CASSFYSLETQYF
. | TRBJ2-5 | TRBV5-4 | . | TGTGCCAGCAGATCCGAAGATCTAGTGAGAGGAGAGACCCAGTACTTC | CASRSEDLVRGETQYF
. | TRBJ1-1 | TRBV5-6 | few | TGTGCCAGCAGCTTGGGCGCTGAAGCTTTCTTT | CASSLGAEAFF
. | TRBJ1-2 | TRBV5-1 | . | TGCGCCAGCAGCTTGGGGGCTACAGCTAACTATGGCTACACCTTC | CASSLGATANYGYTF
. | TRBJ1-6 | TRBV6-1 | . | TGTGCCAGCCTCGGAAGCGGGAACTCACCCCTCCACTTT | CASLGSGNSPLHF
. | TRBJ1-2 | TRBV6-4 | few | TGTGCCAGCAGTGACTCGGGGGCCGATGTCTATGGCTACACCTTC | CASSDSGADVYGYTF
. | TRBJ2-7 | TRBV18 | . | TGTGCCAGCTCAGGGGGCCTGGCCCTGGAGCAGTACTTC | CASSGGLALEQYF
. | TRBJ2-1 | TRBV2 | . | TGTGCCAGCAGTGATAACGGTAGGACAAACAATGAGCAGTTCTTC | CASSDNGRTNNEQFF
. | TRBJ2-7 | TRBV5-6 | . | TGTGCCAGCAGCCCTGGTAGAGGTACCTACGAGCAGTACTTC | CASSPGRGTYEQYF
TRBD1 | TRBJ2-7 | TRBV11-3 | . | TGTGCCATCAGCCAGAGGGGCAAGGGGGCATACGAGCAGTACTTC | CAISQRGKGAYEQYF
TRBD1 | TRBJ1-4 | TRBV4-2 | few | TGTGCCAGCAGCCAAGGACAGGGCGCAACTAATGAAAAACTGTTTTTT | CASSQGQGATNEKLFF
TRBD1 | TRBJ2-2 | TRBV5-1 | . | TGCGCCAGCAACGGACAGGGCCCCGGGGAGCTGTTTTTT | CASNGQGPGELFF
. | TRBJ2-2 | TRBV6-1 | . | TGTGCCAGCCTGGGGGGTACCGGGGAGCTGTTTTTT | CASLGGTGELFF
TRBD1 | TRBJ1-2 | TRBV18 | . | TGTGCCAGCTCACCCGGGACAGTCTATGGCTACACCTTC | CASSPGTVYGYTF
. | TRBJ1-2 | TRBV4-2 | . | TGTGCCAGCAGCCAAACAGGGTTGCGAGGCTACACCTTC | CASSQTGLRGYTF
TRBD1 | TRBJ2-7 | TRBV6-5 | . | TGTGCCAGCAGCCTTCAATTTGGGGACAGTCAGTACTTC | CASSLQFGDSQYF
. | TRBJ2-7 | TRBV27 | . | TGTGCCAGCAGTCCGGATTTGGGGCTGGGCGAGCAGTACTTC | CASSPDLGLGEQYF
TRBD2 | TRBJ2-3 | TRBV2 | . | TGTGCCAGCAGTGAAGGGTCGAGCGGGGGCACAGATACGCAGTATTTT | CASSEGSSGGTDTQYF
TRBD1 | TRBJ1-1 | TRBV5-1 | . | TGCGCCAGCAGCTTGCTGACAGGGGGCTTGAACACTGAAGCTTTCTTT | CASSLLTGGLNTEAFF
. | TRBJ1-1 | TRBV7-5 | . | TGTGCCAGAAGCGCAAACGGGGACAGGGAGAACACTGAAGCTTTCTTT | CARSANGDRENTEAFF